A selection of T cell receptor beta chains follows, all from one sample in a study of OX40 agonist ivuxolimab in advanced cancers. The repertoire was sequenced with immunoSEQ multiplex PCR; TCRdb's copy has only in-frame clones and lacks some. This repertoire shows about 69,000 clones, roughly 92% found once; its top ten account for 0.25% to 0.3%. This material consisted of CD4+ or CD8+ T cells sorted from blood, taken in a trial of the OX40 agonist ivuxolimab. These receptors all come from an adult with an advanced solid tumor such as melanoma, head and neck, liver or kidney cancer. Both conserved end residues are part of each CDR3. D genes are given only for firm matches. Some rows have no size entry. The others give once, few or many, or a class for an expanded clone.

DNA: TGTGCCAGCAGCTTGACTAGCGGGAGGCAGTTCTTC
CDR3: CASSLTSGRQFF
V: TRBV7-3
J: TRBJ2-1
D: TRBD2
size: NA

DNA: TGTGCCAGCAGCCAACGGCGGACTGGCCTTAATGAGCAGTTCTTC
CDR3: CASSQRRTGLNEQFF
V: TRBV5-6
J: TRBJ2-1
D: NA
size: NA

DNA: TGCGCCAGCAGCTCGGACAGTTACAGGAGCACCATATATTTT
CDR3: CASSSDSYRSTIYF
V: TRBV5-1
J: TRBJ1-3
D: NA
size: NA

DNA: TGTGCCTGGAGTGGAAGTGACACTAACTATGGCTACACCTTC
CDR3: CAWSGSDTNYGYTF
V: TRBV30
J: TRBJ1-2
D: NA
size: NA

DNA: TGTGCCAGTAGTATAGGCCAAGATCCCAATGAGCAGTTCTTC
CDR3: CASSIGQDPNEQFF
V: TRBV19
J: TRBJ2-1
D: NA
size: once

DNA: TGCGCCAGCAGCCAAGATCTGGGGGGAGGGGGTTTAATCGGGGAGCTGTTTTTT
CDR3: CASSQDLGGGGLIGELFF
V: TRBV4-1
J: TRBJ2-2
D: NA
size: NA

DNA: TGTGCCAGCAGTGAAACAGGGATCAATGAGCAGTTCTTC
CDR3: CASSETGINEQFF
V: TRBV6-1
J: TRBJ2-1
D: NA
size: NA

DNA: TGTGCCAGCAGTGAAACCCACCGGGCACATGGAAACACCATATATTTT
CDR3: CASSETHRAHGNTIYF
V: TRBV6-1
J: TRBJ1-3
D: NA
size: NA

DNA: TGTGCCAGCAGCTTTAAGGGACTGGGACAAGAGACCCAGTACTTC
CDR3: CASSFKGLGQETQYF
V: TRBV5-6
J: TRBJ2-5
D: NA
size: NA

DNA: TGCGCCAGCAGCTTGGCTCAGAGATACCAAGAGACCCAGTACTTC
CDR3: CASSLAQRYQETQYF
V: TRBV5-1
J: TRBJ2-5
D: NA
size: once

DNA: TGTGCCAGCAGCTGGGACAGACGGGGTGGGGTAGCCAAAAACATTCAGTACTTC
CDR3: CASSWDRRGGVAKNIQYF
V: TRBV5-8
J: TRBJ2-4
D: TRBD1
size: NA

DNA: TGTGCCAGTAGGTTGTCCACCGGGGAGCTGTTTTTT
CDR3: CASRLSTGELFF
V: TRBV19
J: TRBJ2-2
D: NA
size: NA

DNA: TGTGCCAGCACGAGGTCGGTAAACACTGAAGCTTTCTTT
CDR3: CASTRSVNTEAFF
V: TRBV7-8
J: TRBJ1-1
D: NA
size: NA

DNA: TGCGCCAGCAGCCAAGATCAAGGGGGGACAGGGAACAATCAGCCCCAGCATTTT
CDR3: CASSQDQGGTGNNQPQHF
V: TRBV4-1
J: TRBJ1-5
D: TRBD1
size: NA

DNA: TGCGCCAGCAGCATGGGAGTAGGGGGCTACACCTTC
CDR3: CASSMGVGGYTF
V: TRBV5-1
J: TRBJ1-2
D: NA
size: NA

DNA: TGTGCCTGGAGTTCTAGAGGGGAGACCCAGTACTTC
CDR3: CAWSSRGETQYF
V: TRBV30
J: TRBJ2-5
D: NA
size: NA

DNA: TGTGCCAGTAGTGTTCGACAGAGCAATCAGCCCCAGCATTTT
CDR3: CASSVRQSNQPQHF
V: TRBV19
J: TRBJ1-5
D: NA
size: NA

DNA: TGCAGCGTTGAATCGGGACTTCACTACGAGCAGTACTTC
CDR3: CSVESGLHYEQYF
V: TRBV29-1
J: TRBJ2-7
D: NA
size: once

DNA: TGTGCCAGTAGTACTTCAACGATGGGAAACACCATATATTTT
CDR3: CASSTSTMGNTIYF
V: TRBV19
J: TRBJ1-3
D: NA
size: NA

DNA: TGTGCCAGCAGCTTCGCGGGGGACCGTTACGAGCAGTACTTC
CDR3: CASSFAGDRYEQYF
V: TRBV5-4
J: TRBJ2-7
D: TRBD2
size: NA

DNA: TGTGCCAGCAGTAATACCGGGACTAGCGGATTTACCGGGGAGCTGTTTTTT
CDR3: CASSNTGTSGFTGELFF
V: TRBV27
J: TRBJ2-2
D: TRBD2
size: NA

DNA: TGTGCCAGCAGTCTTCGGTTTGGGAATCAGCCCCAGCATTTT
CDR3: CASSLRFGNQPQHF
V: TRBV28
J: TRBJ1-5
D: NA
size: NA

DNA: TGTGCCAGCAGCCCCGACAGGGGGCCTAATCAGCCCCAGCATTTT
CDR3: CASSPDRGPNQPQHF
V: TRBV9
J: TRBJ1-5
D: TRBD1
size: NA

DNA: TGTGCCAGCTCACCCTCCCGGGGAAACTCCTACGAGCAGTACTTC
CDR3: CASSPSRGNSYEQYF
V: TRBV18
J: TRBJ2-7
D: NA
size: NA

DNA: TGTGCCAGCAGCGTAGACAGTCTCAATCAGCCCCAGCATTTT
CDR3: CASSVDSLNQPQHF
V: TRBV7-9
J: TRBJ1-5
D: NA
size: few

DNA: TGTGCCAGCAGGCTCCAAGGGACACCCTATGGCTACACCTTC
CDR3: CASRLQGTPYGYTF
V: TRBV28
J: TRBJ1-2
D: NA
size: NA

DNA: TGCGCCAGCAGCTTGGGAACGCGAGAGAACACCGGGGAGCTGTTTTTT
CDR3: CASSLGTRENTGELFF
V: TRBV5-1
J: TRBJ2-2
D: NA
size: once

DNA: TGCGCCAGCAGCGTATTACTTGGTCAGCCCCAGCATTTT
CDR3: CASSVLLGQPQHF
V: TRBV5-1
J: TRBJ1-5
D: NA
size: NA

DNA: TGTGCCAGTAAGCCTAGCGGGAACACCGGGGAGCTGTTTTTT
CDR3: CASKPSGNTGELFF
V: TRBV19
J: TRBJ2-2
D: TRBD2
size: few

DNA: TGTGCCATCAGTGAGGCAGTCTCCTACGAGCAGTACTTC
CDR3: CAISEAVSYEQYF
V: TRBV10-3
J: TRBJ2-7
D: NA
size: NA

DNA: TGTGCCAGCAGACCCTACAGGACTAGCGGGAGCCCAGATACGCAGTATTTT
CDR3: CASRPYRTSGSPDTQYF
V: TRBV28
J: TRBJ2-3
D: TRBD2
size: NA

DNA: TGTGCCAGCTCACCGGTCTTCTCTGGGGCCAACGTCCTGACTTTC
CDR3: CASSPVFSGANVLTF
V: TRBV18
J: TRBJ2-6
D: NA
size: NA

DNA: TGTGCCATAAGGTCAGGGGCCCTTGAAGCTTTCTTT
CDR3: CAIRSGALEAFF
V: TRBV10-3
J: TRBJ1-1
D: NA
size: NA

DNA: TGCGCCAGCGGGGGACTAGCGAGCTACAATGAGCAGTTCTTC
CDR3: CASGGLASYNEQFF
V: TRBV5-1
J: TRBJ2-1
D: TRBD2
size: NA

DNA: TGTGCCAGCAGCCAGACAGGGAGGGCTAACTATGGCTACACCTTC
CDR3: CASSQTGRANYGYTF
V: TRBV5-4
J: TRBJ1-2
D: TRBD1
size: NA

DNA: TGTGCCAGCAGCCGAGGGACGGCGAACACCGGGGAGCTGTTTTTT
CDR3: CASSRGTANTGELFF
V: TRBV6-4
J: TRBJ2-2
D: NA
size: NA

DNA: TGTGCCAGCAGTGAAACCACGGTGAACACTGAAGCTTTCTTT
CDR3: CASSETTVNTEAFF
V: TRBV6-1
J: TRBJ1-1
D: NA
size: NA

DNA: TGCGCCAGCAGCTTGGCCCTAGCGGGACCGTTCTACGAGCAGTACTTC
CDR3: CASSLALAGPFYEQYF
V: TRBV5-1
J: TRBJ2-7
D: TRBD2
size: NA

DNA: TGCGCCAGCAGCTCCACTGACAGGGTTGGCACCGGGGAGCTGTTTTTT
CDR3: CASSSTDRVGTGELFF
V: TRBV5-1
J: TRBJ2-2
D: TRBD1
size: NA

DNA: TGCGCCAGCAGTGAGAGGAGCGGGAGTTCTCACGAGCAGTACTTC
CDR3: CASSERSGSSHEQYF
V: TRBV10-2
J: TRBJ2-7
D: TRBD2
size: NA

DNA: TGTGCCAGCGGGAAATGGTTTGTGGAATACAATGAGCAGTTCTTC
CDR3: CASGKWFVEYNEQFF
V: TRBV6-4
J: TRBJ2-1
D: NA
size: NA

DNA: TGTGCCAGCTCAACAGGACTAGCGGGATCTTCGAATGAGCAGTTCTTC
CDR3: CASSTGLAGSSNEQFF
V: TRBV18
J: TRBJ2-1
D: TRBD2
size: NA

DNA: TGTGCCAGTATGGGACAGGGGATTTCACCCCTCCACTTT
CDR3: CASMGQGISPLHF
V: TRBV19
J: TRBJ1-6
D: TRBD1
size: NA

DNA: TGCGCCAGCAGCTTGGGGCCCACCACCCGCAATGAGCAGTTCTTC
CDR3: CASSLGPTTRNEQFF
V: TRBV5-1
J: TRBJ2-1
D: NA
size: NA

DNA: TGCGCCAGCAGCCCTGCCCCCCCAGGGGGCGTAGCTTTCTTT
CDR3: CASSPAPPGGVAFF
V: TRBV4-1
J: TRBJ1-1
D: TRBD1
size: NA

DNA: TGTGCCAGCAGTTCAGGCAATCAGCCCCAGCATTTT
CDR3: CASSSGNQPQHF
V: TRBV6-5
J: TRBJ1-5
D: NA
size: NA

DNA: TGTGCCAGCAGCCACAGGGGGCCGAGCACAGATACGCAGTATTTT
CDR3: CASSHRGPSTDTQYF
V: TRBV5-4
J: TRBJ2-3
D: TRBD1
size: NA

DNA: TGTGCCAGCAGCTTGGCCCCACGAGGTACGGGTTTCTTC
CDR3: CASSLAPRGTGFF
V: TRBV5-6
J: TRBJ2-1
D: NA
size: NA

DNA: TGTGCCAGCAGCGCAAGACTATCTGGTACGCAGTATTTT
CDR3: CASSARLSGTQYF
V: TRBV5-4
J: TRBJ2-3
D: NA
size: NA

DNA: TGTGCCAGCAGCCAAGACCCGGACAGAATAGAGACCCAGTACTTC
CDR3: CASSQDPDRIETQYF
V: TRBV4-2
J: TRBJ2-5
D: NA
size: NA

DNA: TGTGCCAGTGCGGAGGGGAGCAATCAGCCCCAGCATTTT
CDR3: CASAEGSNQPQHF
V: TRBV6-4
J: TRBJ1-5
D: NA
size: once

DNA: TGTGCCAGCAGTATACAGGGGGCGTGGGAGACCCAGTACTTC
CDR3: CASSIQGAWETQYF
V: TRBV25-1
J: TRBJ2-5
D: TRBD1
size: NA

DNA: TGTGCCAGTAGTATATACGGACAGGGAAATCAGCCCCAGCATTTT
CDR3: CASSIYGQGNQPQHF
V: TRBV19
J: TRBJ1-5
D: TRBD1
size: NA

DNA: TGTGCCAGCAGTGAAAATGGACAGAAATCCTATGGCTACACCTTC
CDR3: CASSENGQKSYGYTF
V: TRBV25-1
J: TRBJ1-2
D: NA
size: once

DNA: TGCGCCAGCAGTCCGAGCGGGAGCACTGATACGCAGTATTTT
CDR3: CASSPSGSTDTQYF
V: TRBV5-1
J: TRBJ2-3
D: TRBD2
size: NA

DNA: TGTGCCAGTAGTAATAGCCGGTTGGGGGGGCACTCCTACGAGCAGTACTTC
CDR3: CASSNSRLGGHSYEQYF
V: TRBV19
J: TRBJ2-7
D: NA
size: NA

DNA: TGTGCCAGCAGTTTAAAGAGGGATTGGGCCTACGAGCAGTACTTC
CDR3: CASSLKRDWAYEQYF
V: TRBV27
J: TRBJ2-7
D: NA
size: once